This TCR beta chain was sequenced during a study of T cell repertoires in cytomegalovirus infection. Looking at the study overall: CMV infection and matching HLA type were both indicated by public TCR beta signatures.

Study observations and caveats: Identification of carriers of CMV plus the relevant HLA was achieved through cumulative public TCR beta family frequency. CMV-specific TCR beta clonotypes restricted by HLA-C dominated the ex vivo response.

One entry per CDR3 protein results from TCRdb running MiXCR on the reads. In the table there are roughly 860,000 distinct CDR3 sequences, 30% to 35% of which are singletons. Per germline, CDR1 SNHLY and CDR2 FYNNEI. The CDR3 is made up of 16 amino acids. V shed 7 bases, J shed 4 bases, and the junction held 15 bases outside the gene matches. This clonotype came up once. Its matching antigen is unknown. V is TRBV2 and J is TRBJ1-2; 7 nucleotides align to TRBD1. This receptor was taken from a human donor in good health (CMV status not recorded). Some clones in this sample may be carry-over from other donors' samples. This specimen was cultured CD8+ T cells from PBMCs, taken from culture after CMV antigen stimulation. The CDR3 loop is CASILRDLTGSYGYTF. The CDR3 coding sequence is TGTGCCAGCATCCTTCGTGACCTGACAGGGTCCTATGGCTACACCTTC.